The 5 T cell receptor beta chains below were found in one sample sequenced in a study of beta chain features in type 1 diabetes. General study results and limits: Within each of all four CD4+ subsets, Type 1 diabetes patients had TCRB CDR3s that were moderately but significantly shorter.

Their antigens are not known. Every bit of the isolated RNA underwent reverse transcription, so sequencing read expressed TCRB transcripts. TCRdb's copy holds only in-frame clones and misses some; the assay was immunoSEQ multiplex PCR. The sample has 150,000 to 170,000 clones, 10% seen once. The material sequenced was central memory CD4+ T cells from blood. These receptors were obtained from a young man with type 1 diabetes.

The J gene is TRBJ1-5, the V gene TRBV4-2; perhaps TRBD1 as D (6 bases). Germline V CDR1 and CDR2: LGHNA, YNFKEQ. V shed 4 bases and J shed 7 bases, with 20 bases lying between them. The CDR3 covers 16 residues. The CDR3, as DNA: TGTGCCAGCAGCCCAGGGGAGCGGGGCCAGGGGCAGCCCCAGCATTTT. It codes for CASSPGERGQGQPQHF.

The rearrangement links TRBV4-3 to TRBJ2-3, with a weak D call TRBD2 (6 bases). There are 16 residues in the CDR3. Trimming left V 1 base short and J 2 bases short, with 13 bases between. Germline CDR1 and CDR2: LGHNA and YSLEER. The CDR3 region has the DNA TGCGCCAGCAGCCAAGTGCACGGGAGCTCCACAGATACGCAGTATTTT. Its protein is CASSQVHGSSTDTQYF.

The genes are TRBV7-2 and TRBJ1-3, with TRBD1 matching over 10 bases. The CDR3 runs to 13 residues. Germline trimming cut 3 bases from V and 12 bases from J; bases unmatched to any gene: 5. Germline CDR1 SGHTA, CDR2 FQGNSA. Written as DNA, the CDR3 is TGTGCCAGCAGCTTCGGGACAGGGGATCACATATATTTT. It specifies CASSFGTGDHIYF.

This clone was seen a handful of times. This chain joins TRBV7-2 and TRBJ2-3, with D tentatively TRBD2 (6 bases). The CDR3 runs to 15 residues. Germline values: CDR1 SGHTA, CDR2 FQGNSA. V lost 5 bases, J lost 1 base, and 13 bases lay in between. CDR3 loop: CASSQDTGGTDTQYF. As DNA, the CDR3 is TGTGCCAGCAGCCAAGATACGGGGGGCACAGATACGCAGTATTTT. The whole variable domain, filled in from reference TRBV7-2 and TRBJ2-3, reads GAGVSQSPSNKVTEKGKDVELRCDPISGHTALYWYRQSLGQGLEFLIYFQGNSAPDKSGLPSDRFSAERTGGSVSTLTIQRTQQEDSAVYLCASSQDTGGTDTQYFGPGTRLTVL.

This clone was observed a few times. The rearrangement uses TRBV7-2 and TRBJ2-6; 7 nucleotides agree with TRBD1. CDR3 size: 16 residues. V shed 5 bases, J shed 1 base, and the junction held 5 bases outside the gene matches. In germline, CDR1 is SGHTA, CDR2 FQGNSA. CDR3 protein: CASSNRGGSGANVLTF. DNA for the CDR3: TGTGCCAGCAGCAACAGGGGTGGATCTGGGGCCAACGTCCTGACTTTC.